The subject of this entry is one T cell receptor (beta chain). Its antigen specificity is not known. No per-base quality is available; no much larger clone lies one base away. Samples from volunteer blood donors who had recovered from COVID-19 were contributed by a second Seattle source. The collaborating institutions used their own protocols to collect whole blood in K2EDTA tubes. For TCRbeta analysis, collaborators shipped samples as frozen whole blood, isolated PBMCs, or DNA extracted from either of those sample types. Counted from cysteine to phenylalanine, this CDR3 has 15 amino acids. CDR3 DNA is the only sequence kept; it has 45 bases, read in frame from the first base. Trimming takes 4 bases from V and 7 bases from J, and the germline ends sit 20 bases apart. The germline V gene specifies LGHNA as CDR1 and YNFKEQ as CDR2. This sample is drawn from a study of blood T cell repertoires in COVID-19 (dated by TCRdb to about 2020). At the level of the whole study: Collaborator samples came from the United States, Italy and Spain and covered acute and convalescent phases of COVID-19. The prospective study material was composed of cDNA or gDNA derived from T cells, B-cell-depleted T cells, or PBMCs. Deeply sampled blood TCRbeta repertoires from subjects exposed to, actively infected with, or recovered from COVID-19 were included in the dataset. A freely available public database, intended as a resource for researchers studying the immune response to SARS-CoV-2, is where the repertoires were released. Samples came from the ongoing ImmuneRACE study (first 160 participants) plus 1,254 subjects from 6 global collaborators. Sample metadata almost always included a de-identified subject ID, COVID-19 status, age in years and sex. HLA class I and class II types, where available, came from metadata supplied by the sample provider rather than from assay-based typing. General study outcomes and caveats: How much clinical and demographic metadata was included differed by source and by participant, and the metadata was provided uncurated.

TCRbeta CDR3 regions were amplified from genomic DNA using the immunoSEQ Assay, a bias-controlled multiplex PCR. As for the original processing: Within the assay, amplification of reference gene primers was used to estimate how many nucleated cells each sample contained. Sequence reads were collapsed and filtered to measure the absolute abundance of every unique TCRbeta CDR3 rearrangement. For each sample, productive Simpson clonality was calculated as the square root of Simpson's diversity index across productive rearrangements. TCRdb holds this immuneACCESS table with in-frame rearrangements only. Some clones are missing; in checked studies, unresolved V genes explain under half, and the rest has no known cause. That table is the source of V, J and clone size, and D and trimming were worked out from the DNA. For this sample there are 130,000 to 150,000 clones; about four fifths appear just once. Of the sample, approximately 3.5% falls within the top ten clones.

Recombination joined TRBV4-2 with TRBJ2-7; the D gene is perhaps TRBD1, from 6 matching bases. The source material was peripheral blood. The clonotype was recovered from a man in his sixties or seventies who had recovered from COVID-19. The CDR3 amino acid sequence is: CASSRMGTGSGEQYF. DNA sequence: TGTGCCAGCAGCCGAATGGGAACAGGGTCGGGAGAGCAGTACTTC.